The T cell receptor beta chain under discussion was sequenced for a study of T-cell reconstitution after alpha-beta-depleted transplantation in children. V lost 6 bases, J lost 3 bases, and 4 bases stayed unmatched. CDR3 length: 14 residues. By its share, this clonotype is medium-sized. Its target is not known. During its preparation, the TCRbeta library received unique molecular identifiers. TCRdb passed the PCR reads through MiXCR, listing each CDR3 protein once. The sample records 90,000 to 130,000 distinct CDR3 sequences, 10% being singletons. Findings and caveats of the study: TCRbeta diversity was high at day 60 in some patients (a result of surviving recipient T cells and thymic progenitors). Alpha-beta T cells about two months after transplant reportedly derived from several hundred expanded graft clones. A year had passed since transplant, and T-cell counts and diversity by then came mostly from newly produced T cells.

The chain is built from TRBV12-3 or TRBV12-4 and TRBJ1-5, with TRBD1 matching 8 bases. This sample comprised PBMCs, obtained before TCRalphabeta/CD19-depleted stem cell transplant. The clonotype comes from a boy aged 2-9 years with acute lymphoblastic leukemia, due to receive a stem cell transplant. The CDR3 coding sequence is TGTGCCAGCAGAAGGACAGGGCACAATCAGCCCCAGCATTTT. Translation: CASRRTGHNQPQHF.